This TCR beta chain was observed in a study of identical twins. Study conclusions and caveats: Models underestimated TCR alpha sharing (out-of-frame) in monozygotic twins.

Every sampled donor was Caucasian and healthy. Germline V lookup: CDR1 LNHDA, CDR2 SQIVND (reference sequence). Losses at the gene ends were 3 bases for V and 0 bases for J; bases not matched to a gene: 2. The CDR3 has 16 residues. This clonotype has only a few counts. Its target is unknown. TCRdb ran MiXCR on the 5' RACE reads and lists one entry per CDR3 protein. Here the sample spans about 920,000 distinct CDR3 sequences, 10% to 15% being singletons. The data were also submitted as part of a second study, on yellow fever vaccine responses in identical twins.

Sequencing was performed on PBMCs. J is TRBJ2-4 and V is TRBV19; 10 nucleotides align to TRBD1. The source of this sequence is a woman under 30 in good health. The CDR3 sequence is CASSIGDRGAKNIQYF. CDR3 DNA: TGTGCCAGTAGTATTGGGGACAGGGGAGCCAAAAACATTCAGTACTTC.